This record covers a single TCR beta chain. What it binds is unknown. This sample was taken from a study of T cell repertoires in cytomegalovirus infection. Looking at the study overall: CMV infection plus the matching HLA type was flagged by public TCR beta signatures.

Findings and limits, study-wide: It was HLA-C-restricted CMV-specific TCR beta clonotypes that dominated the response ex vivo.

TCRdb re-called the reads with MiXCR, one entry per CDR3 protein. The sample holds some 400,000 distinct CDR3 sequences; 30% to 40% are singletons and the top ten take roughly 13%. The sequencing input was PBMCs. The source of this sequence is a human donor in good health (CMV status not recorded). Some clones in this sample may be carry-over from other donors' samples.

The CDR3 coding sequence is TGTGCCAGCAGTTACCGTGACGACAGGGGCCTAGCCAAAAACATTCAGTACTTC. Protein sequence: CASSYRDDRGLAKNIQYF. J is TRBJ2-4 and V is TRBV6-6, with 8 bases that match TRBD1. Germline V gene lookup returns CDR1 MNHNY and CDR2 SVGAGI (reference sequence). The CDR3 totals 18 residues. The V segment lost 2 bases and the J segment 0 bases; nucleotides outside the gene matches: 9.